The 14 T cell receptor beta chains given below trace back to one sample, sequenced in a study of Graves' ophthalmopathy and Graves' hyperthyroidism. Researchers took RNA transcripts and amplified TCR beta CDR3 regions from them. HTBI primers were employed in first-round RT-PCR, then a second-round multiplex PCR followed. MiXCR, applied by TCRdb to the multiplex PCR reads, yields one record per CDR3 protein. This sample yields about 1.1 million distinct CDR3 sequences, of which roughly two fifths are seen a single time; more than 9.5% belongs to the top ten. Specimen: peripheral blood or thyroid tissue (not recorded which). The receptor set was obtained from an adult man with Graves' hyperthyroidism.

Concerning this clonotype: A much bigger clone sits one base away, suggesting this may be a read error. The genes are TRBV7-6 and TRBJ1-4; no definite D call. The CDR3 runs to 13 residues. Germline CDR1 reads SGHVS; CDR2 reads FNYEAQ. CDR3 in amino acids: CARSLWANEKLFF. The CDR3 bases are TGTGCCAGGAGCTTGTGGGCTAATGAAAAACTGTTTTTT.

The chain joins TRBV28 to TRBJ1-2; D is possibly TRBD1 (5 bases). Looked up from germline, CDR1 is MDHEN and CDR2 is SYDVKM. This CDR3 spans 17 amino acids. V lost 5 bases and J 2 bases, leaving 21 bases between the germline ends. CDR3 residues: CASSPRDRPLVNYGYTF. The CDR3 DNA is TGTGCCAGCAGTCCTAGGGACCGCCCTCTCGTAAACTATGGCTACACCTTC.

This clonotype was counted between two and nine times. This sequence joins TRBV27 and TRBJ2-2; D unresolved. CDR1 is MNHEY and CDR2 is SMNVEV in the germline V gene (reference sequence). V lost 3 bases, J lost 6 bases, and 11 bases lay in between. The CDR3 runs to 14 residues. The CDR3 sequence is CASSLQLSSGELFF. In DNA form, the CDR3 reads TGTGCCAGCAGTTTGCAGCTGTCATCCGGGGAGCTGTTTTTT.

Details on this clonotype: Because the CDR3's place on the DNA is in doubt, the DNA is left out and the CDR3 is given as listed by TCRdb. The genes are TRBV7-7 and TRBJ1-6. The CDR3 is 20 residues long, ends included. CDR1 and CDR2 from the germline V gene are SSHAT and FNYEAQ (reference sequence). CDR3 residues: CASSFYICSAADGDNSPLHF.

This clonotype has just a few counts. The chain combines TRBV27 with TRBJ1-6; D gene uncertain. CDR3 length equals 13 residues. V lost 6 bases and J lost 10, with 13 bases in between. CDR1 and CDR2 from the germline V gene are MNHEY and SMNVEV (reference sequence). The CDR3 spells CASRLGFRSPLHF. CDR3 nucleotide sequence: TGTGCCAGCAGACTGGGCTTCCGCTCACCCCTCCACTTT.

In this sample, this clonotype turned up many times. The gene calls are TRBV5-1 and TRBJ1-1; 10 bases align to TRBD1. This CDR3 has 13 residues. Germline loops: CDR1 SGHRS, CDR2 YFSETQ. V dropped 4 bases and J dropped 10; count of bases not matched to a gene: 7. The CDR3 loop reads CASSLGQGRRAFF. The CDR3 DNA sequence: TGCGCCAGCAGCCTGGGACAGGGGAGAAGAGCTTTCTTT.

This clonotype was counted at least ten times. The CDR3 sequence: CASSEGTGGTYEQYF. The CDR3 DNA follows: TGTGCCAGCAGTGAGGGGACAGGGGGCACCTACGAGCAGTACTTC. The chain employs TRBV2 and TRBJ2-7; 12 bases align to TRBD1. The junction had 2 bases not matched to a gene; V was cut back by 3 bases and J by 2 bases. The CDR3 is made up of 15 amino acids. Germline CDR1 and CDR2: SNHLY and FYNNEI.

The genes are TRBV5-1 and TRBJ2-2, with 7 bases that match TRBD2. CDR3 length: 15 residues. Germline lookup yields CDR1 SGHRS and CDR2 YFSETQ. V lost 1 base and J lost 4; bases outside the gene matches: 4. The CDR3, as DNA: TGCGCCAGCAGCTTGCGCGGGAGTGTCACCGGGGAGCTGTTTTTT. Protein: CASSLRGSVTGELFF.

Points on this clonotype: One end of the junction fails to match germline, which may point to a read error. The chain links TRBV6-5 to TRBJ2-7, with D possibly being TRBD1 (5 bases). The CDR3 is made up of 14 amino acids. The germline gives CDR1 MNHEY, CDR2 SVGAGI. CDR3 bases: TGTGCCGGCAGCTCTAATCAAGGGGACTACGAGCAGTACTTC. The encoded protein is CAGSSNQGDYEQYF.

This clonotype was detected many times. The chain employs TRBV6-5 and TRBJ1-6; no clear D. Germline loops: CDR1 MNHEY, CDR2 SVGAGI. The germline V and J ends were trimmed by 0 bases and 9 bases, with 6 bases remaining between them. The CDR3 runs to 13 residues. The CDR3 DNA reads TGTGCCAGCAGTTACTCGTCAGGTTCACCCCTCCACTTT. This encodes CASSYSSGSPLHF.

This clonotype was seen ten or more times. The chain joins TRBV7-9 to TRBJ1-2, with TRBD1 as a possible D gene (5 bases). Trimming shortened V by 5 bases and J by 5 bases, and 12 bases separated the two germline ends. In germline, CDR1 is SEHNR, CDR2 FQNEAQ (reference sequence). The CDR3 has 13 residues. In DNA form, the CDR3 reads TGTGCCAGCAGCCCCGGGACGGATTATGGCTACACCTTC. This codes for CASSPGTDYGYTF.

There are many counts of this clonotype. The chain is built from TRBV20-1 and TRBJ1-5; tentative D call: TRBD1 (6 bases). The CDR3 extends over 16 amino acids. V lost 0 bases, J lost 6 bases, and 18 bases lay in between. From germline, CDR1 is DFQATT and CDR2 SNEGSKA (reference sequence). The CDR3 protein is CSARDGSAGEIQPQHF. The CDR3 nucleotides read TGCAGTGCTAGAGATGGGTCTGCAGGGGAGATTCAGCCCCAGCATTTT.

This clonotype was seen a handful of times. One end of the junction fails to match germline, which may point to a read error. J is TRBJ2-7 and V is TRBV13, with 11 bases identical to TRBD2. CDR3 size: 18 residues. Per the germline V gene, CDR1 is PRHDT and CDR2 is FYEKMQ (reference sequence). The CDR3 coding sequence is TGTGCCAGCAGCTTAGACGGCCCTAGCGGGGGGAGATCCTGCGAGCAGTACTTC. It encodes CASSLDGPSGGRSCEQYF.

This clonotype appeared many times. DNA of the CDR3: TGTGCCACCAGTGATCAGGGGAGCGGGGTCTATGGCTACACCTTC. It specifies CATSDQGSGVYGYTF. The V call is TRBV24-1, the J call TRBJ1-2; D is possibly TRBD1 (6 bases). Germline CDR1 reads KGHDR; CDR2 reads SFDVKD. The CDR3 spans 15 residues. Trimming stripped 3 bases from V and 4 bases from J, with 14 bases between.